Below are 25 T cell receptor beta chains sequenced from a single sample in a study of control samples from healthy donors and cancer patients. Sequenced by immunoSEQ multiplex PCR; TCRdb stores in-frame clones only, minus some. The table shows 90,000 or so clones, with 65% to 85% occurring only once. Sequenced input: PBMCs. Source of these receptors: a man aged 70 or older with lung cancer.

The chain has TRBV5-4 and TRBJ1-4; 12 bases line up with TRBD1. The trim removed 4 bases at V and 8 bases at J, leaving 9 bases unmatched. Per germline, CDR1 SGHNT and CDR2 YYREEE (reference sequence). There are 16 residues in the CDR3. The CDR3 reads CASSPPPGTGGEKLFF. The CDR3 DNA follows: TGTGCCAGCAGCCCTCCCCCCGGGACAGGGGGCGAAAAACTGTTTTTT.

The chain joins TRBV5-1 to TRBJ2-2; no clear D. The CDR3 covers 12 residues. The ends were cut back, 1 base at V and 5 bases at J, with 3 bases in the middle. CDR1 is SGHRS, CDR2 YFSETQ, per germline. CDR3 nucleotide sequence: TGCGCCAGCAGCTTGAAGACCGGGGAGCTGTTTTTT. It codes for CASSLKTGELFF.

The rearrangement links TRBV5-1 to TRBJ2-7, with a weak D call TRBD1 (8 bases). This CDR3 region has 15 residues. CDR1 SGHRS and CDR2 YFSETQ come from the germline V gene. Between the trimmed V and J ends, which lost 2 bases and 3 bases, there was a span of 15 bases. Written as DNA, the CDR3 is TGCGCCAGCAGCTTCGGACAGGGAGGGAACTACGAGCAGTACTTC. Translation gives CASSFGQGGNYEQYF.

The chain couples TRBV12-5 to TRBJ2-7, with 8 bases identical to TRBD1. Per germline, CDR1 LGHNT and CDR2 FRNRAP. V gave up 6 bases and J gave up 3 bases; unmatched junction bases: 7. The CDR3 runs to 14 residues. The chain's CDR3 is CASGGTGILYEQYF. In nucleotides, the CDR3 is TGTGCTAGTGGCGGGACAGGCATTCTCTACGAGCAGTACTTC. Full variable domain (rest looked up from reference TRBV12-5 and TRBJ2-7): DARVTQTPRHKVTEMGQEVTMRCQPILGHNTVFWYRQTMMQGLELLAYFRNRAPLDDSGMPKDRFSAEMPDATLATLKIQPSEPRDSAVYFCASGGTGILYEQYFGPGTRLTVT.

CDR3 sequence reads: CASRSPGGLISSGNTIYF. The CDR3, as DNA: TGTGCCAGCAGATCGCCCGGGGGGCTTATCAGCTCTGGAAACACCATATATTTT. This chain joins TRBV28 and TRBJ1-3, with D possibly being TRBD1 (6 bases). Germline V gene data show CDR1 as MDHEN and CDR2 as SYDVKM. This CDR3 has 18 amino acids. V was cut by 6 bases and J by 0 bases, with 21 bases left in between.

This sequence joins TRBV7-2 and TRBJ2-3; no reliable D call. This CDR3 region has 14 residues. V was clipped by 4 bases and J by 5 bases, with 13 bases between them. Per germline, CDR1 SGHTA and CDR2 FQGNSA. CDR3 in DNA: TGTGCCAGCAGCTCTCCCCGGATGGGAGATACGCAGTATTTT. As protein: CASSSPRMGDTQYF.

The chain combines TRBV18 with TRBJ1-2, with 8 bases lining up with TRBD1. Germline V gene lookup returns CDR1 KGHSH and CDR2 LQKENI. This CDR3 spans 11 amino acids. The ends lost 4 bases at V and 9 bases at J; junction bases unmatched: 1. CDR3 protein: CASSRQGSYTF. The CDR3 bases are TGTGCCAGCTCACGACAGGGGAGCTACACCTTC.

The V and J genes are TRBV5-1 and TRBJ2-1, with a tentative D call TRBD1 (5 bases). The CDR3 has 11 residues. Trimming removed 7 bases at V and 11 bases at J, with 13 bases between. CDR1 and CDR2 from the germline V gene are SGHRS and YFSETQ. CDR3 DNA sequence: TGCGCCAGCTGGCAGGGCCAACAGCAGTTCTTC. As protein: CASWQGQQQFF. The variable domain in full, completed from reference TRBV5-1 and TRBJ2-1, reads KAGVTQTPRYLIKTRGQQVTLSCSPISGHRSVSWYQQTPGQGLQFLFEYFSETQRNKGNFPGRFSGRQFSNSRSEMNVSTLELGDSALYLCASWQGQQQFFGPGTRLTVL.

The CDR3 region is CASSDRGQFPYNEQFF. The CDR3, as DNA: TGTGCCAGCAGTGATAGGGGACAGTTTCCCTACAATGAGCAGTTCTTC. The chain employs TRBV6-1 and TRBJ2-1, with 7 bases that match TRBD1. After removal of 3 bases from V and 2 bases from J, the junction contained 7 bases not matched to a gene. Germline CDR1 MNHNS, CDR2 SASEGT. The CDR3 covers 16 residues.

The gene calls are TRBV3-1 (or the pseudogene TRBV3-2) and TRBJ1-3, with TRBD1 matching over 8 bases. This CDR3 is built from 16 residues. Germline lookup yields CDR1 LGHDT and CDR2 YNNKEL (reference sequence). Trimming removed 3 bases from V and 2 bases from J; junction bases left unmatched: 6. CDR3 in amino acids: CASSHTTGGTGNTIYF. In DNA form, the CDR3 reads TGTGCCAGCAGCCACACTACAGGGGGGACTGGAAACACCATATATTTT.

The chain joins TRBV5-1 to TRBJ2-7, with D perhaps matching TRBD2 (5 bases). Germline loops: CDR1 SGHRS, CDR2 YFSETQ. The ends were cut back, 3 bases at V and 3 bases at J, with 13 bases in the middle. CDR3 length equals 14 residues. The CDR3 nucleotides are TGCGCCAGCAGCTCCAGCGGCGGCGACTACGAGCAGTACTTC. Amino acid sequence: CASSSSGGDYEQYF. Using reference TRBV5-1 and TRBJ2-7 for the parts outside the CDR3, the full variable domain is KAGVTQTPRYLIKTRGQQVTLSCSPISGHRSVSWYQQTPGQGLQFLFEYFSETQRNKGNFPGRFSGRQFSNSRSEMNVSTLELGDSALYLCASSSSGGDYEQYFGPGTRLTVT.

V gene TRBV11-2 combines with J gene TRBJ1-5, with 8 bases aligning to TRBD1. J was trimmed by 3 bases and V by 4 bases; bases with no gene match: 5. The CDR3 sequence is 15 residues long. Germline-derived CDR1 and CDR2 are SGHAT and FQNNGV. CDR3 bases: TGTGCCAGCAGCTCCGGGGACAGGCCCAATCAGCCCCAGCATTTT. This sequence encodes CASSSGDRPNQPQHF. Drawing the rest from reference TRBV11-2 and TRBJ1-5, the complete variable domain is EAGVAQSPRYKIIEKRQSVAFWCNPISGHATLYWYQQILGQGPKLLIQFQNNGVVDDSQLPKDRFSAERLKGVDSTLKIQPAKLEDSAVYLCASSSGDRPNQPQHFGDGTRLSIL.

This clone was recorded only once. The chain carries TRBV25-1 and TRBJ1-2, with 7 nucleotides matching TRBD1. After removal of 2 bases from V and 10 bases from J, the junction contained 4 bases not matched to a gene. This CDR3 comprises 12 residues. Germline V gives CDR1 MGHDK, CDR2 SYGVNS. The DNA of the CDR3 is TGTGCCAGCAGTGAAAGACAGGGACCCTACACCTTC. Amino acid sequence: CASSERQGPYTF.

This chain connects TRBV4-3 to TRBJ1-2, with D uncertain. The CDR3 length is 16 residues. CDR1 is LGHNA, CDR2 YSLEER, per germline. V lost 0 bases to trimming and J lost 1 base, with 12 bases between them. DNA for the CDR3: TGCGCCAGCAGCCAAGATCTTACGGGAGATAACTATGGCTACACCTTC. Protein sequence: CASSQDLTGDNYGYTF.

This chain connects TRBV5-1 to TRBJ2-1, with D tentatively TRBD1 (5 bases). Germline V gene data show CDR1 as SGHRS and CDR2 as YFSETQ. The CDR3 loop spans 18 amino acids. V was cut by 0 bases and J by 7 bases, with 23 bases left in between. The CDR3 nucleotides are TGCGCCAGCAGCTTGGATCCGATCGGGCGACTCCCAGGGAATGAGCAGTTCTTC. Amino acids: CASSLDPIGRLPGNEQFF.

The V and J genes are TRBV2 and TRBJ2-4; 8 positions agree with TRBD1. The CDR3 covers 15 residues. Trimming cost V 7 bases and J 7 bases; bases outside gene matches: 12. Germline loops: CDR1 SNHLY, CDR2 FYNNEI. Written as DNA, the CDR3 is TGTGCCAGCATCAAGGGCAGGGGGCGCATTAACATTCAGTACTTC. As protein: CASIKGRGRINIQYF.

This rearrangement joins TRBV6-5 to TRBJ1-5; maybe TRBD1 (5 bases). This CDR3 has 15 residues. CDR1 and CDR2 (germline): MNHEY, SVGAGI. Trimming pared 6 bases from V and 2 bases from J, leaving 14 bases between. This chain's CDR3 is CASRERGGGNQPQHF. CDR3 in DNA: TGTGCCAGCAGGGAGAGGGGCGGTGGCAATCAGCCCCAGCATTTT.

J is TRBJ2-3 and V is TRBV7-9; 7 bases match TRBD2. V lost 5 bases and J lost 8; bases outside the gene matches: 13. CDR1 SEHNR and CDR2 FQNEAQ come from the germline V gene (reference sequence). This CDR3 has 15 amino acids. CDR3 in amino acids: CASSRGDRGESTQYF. CDR3 bases: TGTGCCAGCAGCCGGGGGGACCGCGGGGAAAGTACGCAGTATTTT. Combining the CDR3 with reference TRBV7-9 and TRBJ2-3 gives the whole variable domain DTGVSQNPRHKITKRGQNVTFRCDPISEHNRLYWYRQTLGQGPEFLTYFQNEAQLEKSRLLSDRFSAERPKGSFSTLEIQRTEQGDSAMYLCASSRGDRGESTQYFGPGTRLTVL.

The genes are TRBV6-4 and TRBJ2-7; a weak D match, TRBD1 (7 bases). Trimming removed 9 bases from V and 12 bases from J, with 18 bases in between. The length of the CDR3 is 11 residues. Germline V gene lookup returns CDR1 MRHNA and CDR2 SNTAGT. The CDR3 DNA follows: TGTGCCAGAAACCGGAGGGGGCGCCTGTACTTC. The encoded protein is CARNRRGRLYF.

A note on this clone: Other DNA sequences within the sample encode an identical CDR3. The chain combines TRBV6-5 with TRBJ2-7; 11 bases map to TRBD1. Unmatched junction bases numbered 2, after V lost 2 bases and J lost 2 bases. The CDR3 runs 15 residues. Germline CDR1 reads MNHEY; CDR2 reads SVGAGI. The CDR3 bases are TGTGCCAGCAGTTACAGGGACAGGGGGACCTACGAGCAGTACTTC. Its protein is CASSYRDRGTYEQYF.

This chain connects TRBV3-1 (or the pseudogene TRBV3-2) to TRBJ2-1; 10 nucleotides match TRBD2. V gave up 0 bases and J gave up 6 bases; unmatched junction bases: 5. The CDR3 totals 16 residues. Germline lookup yields CDR1 LGHDT and CDR2 YNNKEL (reference sequence). This CDR3 reads CASSQDPAGGFNEQFF. The CDR3 DNA reads as TGTGCCAGCAGCCAAGATCCAGCGGGGGGGTTCAATGAGCAGTTCTTC.

This clone appeared a few times. The chain recombines TRBV5-1 with TRBJ2-7, with 10 bases matching TRBD2. Germline loops: CDR1 SGHRS, CDR2 YFSETQ. With V trimmed by 0 bases and J by 3 bases, 0 bases remained unmatched. The CDR3 extends over 14 amino acids. The CDR3 loop is CASSLASGGYEQYF. The CDR3 DNA is TGCGCCAGCAGCTTGGCTAGCGGGGGCTACGAGCAGTACTTC.

The J gene is TRBJ2-1, the V gene TRBV9; D could derive from TRBD1 or TRBD2 (5 bases each). Germline lookup yields CDR1 SGDLS and CDR2 YYNGEE. The length of the CDR3 is 16 residues. V gave up 4 bases and J gave up 3 bases, with 17 bases separating them. CDR3 DNA sequence: TGTGCCAGCAGCAGCTCCGGGACGGCAAGCTACAATGAGCAGTTCTTC. Translating it yields CASSSSGTASYNEQFF.

This rearrangement joins TRBV6-6 to TRBJ1-4; TRBD1 aligns across 7 bases. This CDR3 contains 15 residues. J lost 6 bases, V lost 7 bases, and 11 bases had no gene match. Germline V gives CDR1 MNHNY, CDR2 SVGAGI (reference sequence). CDR3 DNA sequence: TGTGCCAGCACTCCCCGGGCACAGGGGTATGAAAAACTGTTTTTT. Translating it yields CASTPRAQGYEKLFF.

This chain uses TRBV18 with TRBJ2-3, with 8 bases aligning to TRBD2. With V trimmed by 2 bases and J by 9 bases, 10 bases remained unmatched. From germline, CDR1 is KGHSH and CDR2 LQKENI. The CDR3 is made up of 15 amino acids. This CDR3 reads CASSPMGLGGDTQYF. The CDR3 nucleotides are TGTGCCAGCTCACCAATGGGACTAGGAGGAGACACGCAGTATTTT.